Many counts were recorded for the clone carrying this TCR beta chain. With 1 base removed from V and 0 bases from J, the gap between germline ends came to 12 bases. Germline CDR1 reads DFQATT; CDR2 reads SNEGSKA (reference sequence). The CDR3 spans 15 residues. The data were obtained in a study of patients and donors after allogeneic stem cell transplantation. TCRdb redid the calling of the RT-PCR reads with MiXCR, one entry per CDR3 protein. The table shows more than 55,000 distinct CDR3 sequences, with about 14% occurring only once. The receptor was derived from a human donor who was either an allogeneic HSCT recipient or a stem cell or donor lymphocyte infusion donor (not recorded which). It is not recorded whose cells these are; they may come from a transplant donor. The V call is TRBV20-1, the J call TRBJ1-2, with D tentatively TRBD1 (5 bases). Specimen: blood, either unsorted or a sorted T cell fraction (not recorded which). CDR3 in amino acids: CSARGGSLANYGYTF. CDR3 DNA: TGCAGTGCTAGAGGGGGGTCATTAGCTAACTATGGCTACACCTTC.